What follows are 2 T cell receptor beta chains derived from one specimen sequenced in a study of glioma-infiltrating T cells. Using RNA template, CDR3s of TCR alpha and beta were amplified with iRepertoire arm-PCR. TCRdb reanalysed the multiplex PCR reads using MiXCR and keeps one entry per CDR3 protein. The sample includes about 140,000 distinct CDR3 sequences, about 39% seen only once; the top ten take roughly a fifth. Material: glioma tissue, nonneoplastic brain tissue, or PBMCs (not recorded which). The receptor source for this set is a human donor with low-grade glioma or glioblastoma, undergoing nonglioma brain surgery, or in good health (not recorded which).

The chain is built from TRBV7-8 and TRBJ2-3, with 8 nucleotides matching TRBD1. The trim removed 0 bases at V and 3 bases at J, leaving 8 bases unmatched. Germline assignment: CDR1 SGHVS and CDR2 FQNEAQ. This CDR3 contains 17 residues. The CDR3 protein is CASSLASQGAFTDTQYF. CDR3 bases: TGTGCCAGCAGCTTAGCGTCCCAGGGGGCGTTTACAGATACGCAGTATTTT.

The sample holds a few counts of this clonotype. The gene calls are TRBV7-6 and TRBJ2-5; 11 bases are shared with TRBD2. The V gene's germline CDR1 is SGHVS and CDR2 FNYEAQ. The CDR3 loop spans 14 amino acids. V was pared by 5 bases and J by 4 bases, with 3 bases of the junction left unmatched. The CDR3 DNA is TGTGCCAGCAGCGTTAGCGGGGGGGGAGAGACCCAGTACTTC. The encoded protein is CASSVSGGGETQYF.